Below are 27 T cell receptor beta chains sequenced from a single sample in a study of cytotoxic CD8 clonotypes in ibrutinib-treated CLL. Sequenced by immunoSEQ multiplex PCR; TCRdb stores in-frame clones only, minus some. Here the sample spans 330,000 or so clones, 67% being singletons. The sequencing used PBMCs, collected after 36 months of ibrutinib treatment. Receptors were obtained from a human donor with chronic lymphocytic leukemia.

This clone has just one count. The chain is built from TRBV28 and TRBJ2-5; D unclear. Germline V CDR1 and CDR2: MDHEN, SYDVKM. Deletions cut 7 bases from V and 2 bases from J, with 14 bases between. The CDR3 has 14 amino acids. The DNA for the CDR3 is TGTGCCAGCACTCGGGCCCGCGATCAAGAGACCCAGTACTTC. Protein: CASTRARDQETQYF.

This chain connects TRBV7-8 to TRBJ2-6; possibly TRBD1 for D (5 bases). Germline CDR1 reads SGHVS; CDR2 reads FQNEAQ. V was trimmed by 4 bases and J by 3 bases, leaving 13 bases between them. The CDR3 totals 16 residues. This chain's CDR3 is CASSSPGRDGANVLTF. The CDR3 coding sequence is TGTGCCAGCAGCTCCCCCGGCAGGGATGGGGCCAACGTCCTGACTTTC.

This clone has just a few counts. The V and J genes are TRBV7-6 and TRBJ2-7; D is ambiguous. The CDR3 has 17 amino acids. Germline lookup yields CDR1 SGHVS and CDR2 FNYEAQ. V was cut by 1 base and J by 2 bases, with 18 bases left in between. The CDR3 reads CASSLEVSGPRTYEQYF. In nucleotides, the CDR3 is TGTGCCAGCAGCTTAGAGGTTTCTGGACCCCGGACCTACGAGCAGTACTTC.

The chain recombines TRBV14 with TRBJ1-2; D is ambiguous. Germline assignment: CDR1 SGHDN and CDR2 FVKESK. The CDR3 runs to 15 residues. The ends were cut back, 5 bases at V and 4 bases at J, with 17 bases in the middle. The CDR3 nucleotides read TGTGCCAGCAGCATCGGACCATCGGGAAGCTATGGCTACACCTTC. This encodes CASSIGPSGSYGYTF.

The rearrangement links TRBV4-1 to TRBJ2-3; no clear D. Deletions cut 1 base from V and 0 bases from J, with 20 bases between. The CDR3 runs to 19 residues. CDR1 and CDR2 from the germline V gene are MGHRA and YSYEKL. As DNA, the CDR3 is TGCGCCAGCAGCCAAGGAGGATCGGCAAGGGTGGGTAGCACAGATACGCAGTATTTT. Amino acid sequence: CASSQGGSARVGSTDTQYF.

This chain connects TRBV9 to TRBJ2-1; maybe TRBD2 (6 bases). Germline values: CDR1 SGDLS, CDR2 YYNGEE. The length of the CDR3 is 15 residues. V was shortened by 4 bases and J by 3 bases, with 14 bases between the two germline ends. CDR3 sequence: CASSTRDWVYNEQFF. The DNA of the CDR3 is TGTGCCAGCAGCACTCGGGACTGGGTCTACAATGAGCAGTTCTTC.

The chain recombines TRBV13 with TRBJ1-1; D ambiguous. Looked up from germline, CDR1 is PRHDT and CDR2 is FYEKMQ (reference sequence). Trimming pared 1 base from V and 11 bases from J, leaving 11 bases between. The CDR3 has 12 residues. As DNA, the CDR3 is TGTGCCAGCAGCTTAGCGGGGTTTGGGGCTTTCTTT. This codes for CASSLAGFGAFF.

The gene calls are TRBV7-9 and TRBJ2-2; D is possibly TRBD1 or TRBD2 (5 bases each). The length of the CDR3 is 15 residues. Per the germline V gene, CDR1 is SEHNR and CDR2 is FQNEAQ (reference sequence). Trimming shortened V by 6 bases and J by 4 bases, and 15 bases separated the two germline ends. CDR3 nucleotide sequence: TGTGCCAGCAGGCTAGGGGTTGGAGGCACCGGGGAGCTGTTTTTT. It specifies CASRLGVGGTGELFF. Using reference TRBV7-9 and TRBJ2-2 for the parts outside the CDR3, the full variable domain is DTGVSQNPRHKITKRGQNVTFRCDPISEHNRLYWYRQTLGQGPEFLTYFQNEAQLEKSRLLSDRFSAERPKGSFSTLEIQRTEQGDSAMYLCASRLGVGGTGELFFGEGSRLTVL.

The rearrangement joins TRBV2 to TRBJ2-4; 10 positions agree with TRBD2. The CDR3 spans 16 residues. The V gene's germline CDR1 is SNHLY and CDR2 FYNNEI. Losses at the gene ends were 7 bases for V and 0 bases for J; bases not matched to a gene: 6. CDR3 in DNA: TGTGCCAGCAAAGCGGGGGGGTTCGTAGCCAAAAACATTCAGTACTTC. Amino acid sequence: CASKAGGFVAKNIQYF. Supplemented by reference TRBV2 and TRBJ2-4, the full variable domain reads EPEVTQTPSHQVTQMGQEVILRCVPISNHLYFYWYRQILGQKVEFLVSFYNNEISEKSEIFDDQFSVERPDGSNFTLKIRSTKLEDSAMYFCASKAGGFVAKNIQYFGAGTRLSVL.

V is TRBV4-1 and J is TRBJ2-4, with D possibly matching TRBD2 (6 bases). CDR1 and CDR2 from the germline V gene are MGHRA and YSYEKL. The CDR3 totals 18 residues. V lost 0 bases, J lost 4 bases, and 19 bases lay in between. CDR3 loop: CASSQDPEGRRGKNIQYF. CDR3 DNA sequence: TGCGCCAGCAGCCAAGATCCGGAGGGGCGAAGGGGAAAAAACATTCAGTACTTC.

V gene TRBV25-1 combines with J gene TRBJ2-7; possibly TRBD2 for D (5 bases). The CDR3 is 14 residues long. V was cut by 1 base and J by 4 bases, with 11 bases left in between. Germline V lookup: CDR1 MGHDK, CDR2 SYGVNS. The CDR3 loop is CASSEFSGGYEQYF. CDR3 in DNA: TGTGCCAGCAGTGAATTCAGTGGAGGTTACGAGCAGTACTTC.

V and J are TRBV10-3 and TRBJ2-1, with TRBD2 as a possible D gene (6 bases). The CDR3 consists of 13 residues. The ends were cut back, 10 bases at V and 3 bases at J, with 13 bases in the middle. Per the germline V gene, CDR1 is ENHRY and CDR2 is SYGVKD. The CDR3 spells CATGGTYYNEQFF. CDR3 DNA sequence: TGTGCCACAGGCGGGACGTACTACAATGAGCAGTTCTTC.

The chain is built from TRBV20-1 and TRBJ1-1; D is unresolved. The CDR3 has 11 residues. V was trimmed by 6 bases and J by 3 bases, leaving 8 bases between them. Germline V gene lookup returns CDR1 DFQATT and CDR2 SNEGSKA (reference sequence). CDR3 sequence reads: CSARIYTEAFF. CDR3 bases: TGCAGTGCGAGGATTTACACTGAAGCTTTCTTT.

The rearrangement joins TRBV6-5 to TRBJ1-1; D unresolved. Germline values: CDR1 MNHEY, CDR2 SVGAGI. The CDR3 is 14 residues long. The V end was cut by 3 bases, the J end by 6 bases, with 14 bases between. CDR3: CASSYQPGAAEAFF. In DNA form, the CDR3 reads TGTGCCAGCAGTTATCAACCAGGAGCCGCTGAAGCTTTCTTT.

V gene TRBV5-1 combines with J gene TRBJ2-7, with D perhaps matching TRBD1 or TRBD2 (6 bases each). V was clipped by 1 base and J by 6 bases, with 14 bases between them. CDR3 length equals 14 residues. Germline assignment: CDR1 SGHRS and CDR2 YFSETQ. The CDR3 loop reads CASSLTGALSEQYF. The CDR3 DNA sequence: TGCGCCAGCAGCTTGACGGGGGCGCTTAGCGAGCAGTACTTC.

The table lists this clone with a few counts. The V and J genes are TRBV18 and TRBJ1-4; maybe TRBD1 (5 bases). CDR3 length equals 14 residues. Trimming shortened V by 4 bases and J by 6 bases, and 12 bases separated the two germline ends. Germline CDR1 KGHSH, CDR2 LQKENI. This CDR3 is CASSHGTADEKLFF. The CDR3 bases are TGTGCCAGCTCACATGGGACGGCCGATGAAAAACTGTTTTTT. The complete variable domain, with remaining parts taken from reference TRBV18 and TRBJ1-4, reads NAGVMQNPRHLVRRRGQEARLRCSPMKGHSHVYWYRQLPEEGLKFMVYLQKENIIDESGMPKERFSAEFPKEGPSILRIQQVVRGDSAAYFCASSHGTADEKLFFGSGTQLSVL.

This chain links TRBV27 with TRBJ1-2, with D possibly TRBD1 on 5 matching bases. This CDR3 has 16 amino acids. Germline-derived CDR1 and CDR2 are MNHEY and SMNVEV (reference sequence). With 6 bases removed from V and 2 bases from J, the gap between germline ends came to 19 bases. CDR3 nucleotides: TGTGCCAGCAGGACTTCTATACCGGGACCCAACTATGGCTACACCTTC. Residues: CASRTSIPGPNYGYTF.

The chain employs TRBV15 and TRBJ2-7, with D perhaps TRBD1 or TRBD2 (5 bases each). This CDR3 has 14 amino acids. Trimming cost V 0 bases and J 7 bases, with 13 bases left between them. Germline V gene data show CDR1 as LNHNV and CDR2 as YYDKDF (reference sequence). The CDR3 coding sequence is TGTGCCACCAGCAGAGATTTGGGGGTTGGGGAGCAGTACTTC. Amino acids: CATSRDLGVGEQYF.

A few counts support this clone. The rearrangement joins TRBV28 to TRBJ1-2; D ambiguous. The CDR3 totals 13 residues. V was shortened by 1 base and J by 4 bases, with 7 bases between the two germline ends. CDR1 MDHEN and CDR2 SYDVKM come from the germline V gene. The CDR3 sequence is CASSLSGTYGYTF. CDR3 DNA: TGTGCCAGCAGTTTATCCGGTACCTATGGCTACACCTTC.

This chain joins TRBV13 and TRBJ2-7, with 10 bases matching TRBD1. The trim removed 0 bases at V and 7 bases at J, leaving 3 bases unmatched. Germline CDR1 and CDR2: PRHDT and FYEKMQ (reference sequence). The CDR3 contains 14 residues. The CDR3 coding sequence is TGTGCCAGCAGCTTAGGGACAGGGGGCGATGAGCAGTACTTC. Residues: CASSLGTGGDEQYF.

The chain recombines TRBV7-2 with TRBJ1-2; D possibly corresponds to TRBD1 (6 bases). Germline values: CDR1 SGHTA, CDR2 FQGNSA. The CDR3 loop spans 14 amino acids. V lost 5 bases and J 1 base, leaving 11 bases between the germline ends. The CDR3 loop reads CASSPRTDNYGYTF. Written as DNA, the CDR3 is TGTGCCAGCAGCCCGAGGACAGATAACTATGGCTACACCTTC.

The V gene is TRBV5-6, the J gene TRBJ2-7; no firm D call. The V end was cut by 0 bases, the J end by 2 bases, with 9 bases between. CDR3 length: 14 amino acids. The germline CDR1 and CDR2 sequences are SGHDT and YYEEEE. The CDR3 loop is CASSLVGVPYEQYF. CDR3 nucleotide sequence: TGTGCCAGCAGCTTGGTTGGAGTTCCCTACGAGCAGTACTTC. The whole variable domain, remainder taken from reference TRBV5-6 and TRBJ2-7, is DAGVTQSPTHLIKTRGQQVTLRCSPKSGHDTVSWYQQALGQGPQFIFQYYEEEERQRGNFPDRFSGHQFPNYSSELNVNALLLGDSALYLCASSLVGVPYEQYFGPGTRLTVT.

The chain has TRBV7-6 and TRBJ1-1, with D possibly matching TRBD1 (6 bases). Trimming cost V 5 bases and J 5 bases, with 15 bases left between them. CDR3 length: 14 residues. CDR1 SGHVS and CDR2 FNYEAQ come from the germline V gene. CDR3 sequence (DNA): TGTGCCAGCAGCCCGGGACAAACGGAGACTGAAGCTTTCTTT. Encoded protein: CASSPGQTETEAFF. The whole variable domain, remainder taken from reference TRBV7-6 and TRBJ1-1, is GAGVSQSPRYKVTKRGQDVALRCDPISGHVSLYWYRQALGQGPEFLTYFNYEAQQDKSGLPNDRFSAERPEGSISTLTIQRTEQRDSAMYRCASSPGQTETEAFFGQGTRLTVV.

The rearrangement links TRBV13 to TRBJ1-6, with a possible D match to TRBD1 (5 bases). Trimming took 1 base from V and 10 from J, leaving 17 bases between them. Germline V gives CDR1 PRHDT, CDR2 FYEKMQ (reference sequence). The CDR3 extends over 16 amino acids. The CDR3 DNA sequence: TGTGCCAGCAGCTTAGAATACGGGCCCCGGGGCTCACCCCTCCACTTT. It yields the protein CASSLEYGPRGSPLHF.

The CDR3 coding sequence is TGCGCCAGCAGCCAAGACTTCGGACACCCGAACGGTGGGGAGCTGTTTTTT. Its protein product is CASSQDFGHPNGGELFF. The chain couples TRBV4-3 to TRBJ2-2; possibly TRBD1 for D (5 bases). The germline CDR1 and CDR2 sequences are LGHNA and YSLEER. The V and J ends lost 0 bases and 8 bases respectively, with 19 bases between them. The CDR3 contains 17 residues.

The chain has TRBV4-1 and TRBJ1-5, with 9 bases fitting TRBD1. CDR3 length equals 16 residues. J gave up 5 bases and V 1 base, and 6 bases lay outside the gene matches. Germline loops: CDR1 MGHRA, CDR2 YSYEKL. CDR3 in DNA: TGCGCCAGCAGCCAAGCCCCGGGACAGGGACATCAGCCCCAGCATTTT. It translates to CASSQAPGQGHQPQHF.

This clone was counted only a few times. The rearrangement joins TRBV15 to TRBJ2-1; D remains unclear. Germline V CDR1 and CDR2: LNHNV, YYDKDF (reference sequence). The CDR3 spans 11 residues. Trimming stripped 0 bases from V and 8 bases from J, with 2 bases between. CDR3 sequence: CATSREYEQFF. The CDR3 bases are TGTGCCACCAGCAGAGAGTATGAGCAGTTCTTC.